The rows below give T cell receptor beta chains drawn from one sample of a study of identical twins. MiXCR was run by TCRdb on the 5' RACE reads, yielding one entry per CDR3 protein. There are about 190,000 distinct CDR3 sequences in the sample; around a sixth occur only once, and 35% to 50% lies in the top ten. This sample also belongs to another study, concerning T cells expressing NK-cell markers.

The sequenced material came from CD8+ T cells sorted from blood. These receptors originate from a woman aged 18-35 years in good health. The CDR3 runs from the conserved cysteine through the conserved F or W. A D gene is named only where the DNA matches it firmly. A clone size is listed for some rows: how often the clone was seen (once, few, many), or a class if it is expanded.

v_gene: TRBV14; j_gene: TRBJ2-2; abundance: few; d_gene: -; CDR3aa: CASSQEVRTNTGELFF; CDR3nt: TGTGCCAGCAGCCAAGAGGTTAGGACGAACACCGGGGAGCTGTTTTTT
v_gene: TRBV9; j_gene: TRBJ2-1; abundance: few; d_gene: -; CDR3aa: CASSVDRYVSYNEQFF; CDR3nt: TGTGCCAGCAGCGTAGACCGGTATGTCTCCTACAATGAGCAGTTCTTC
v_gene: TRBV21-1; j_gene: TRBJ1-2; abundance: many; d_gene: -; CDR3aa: CASTLGWRGKAF; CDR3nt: TGTGCCAGCACATTAGGCTGGAGGGGCAAGGCCTTC
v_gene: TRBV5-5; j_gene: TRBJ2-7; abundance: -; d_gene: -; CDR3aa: CASSPVRSLYEQYF; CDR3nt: TGTGCCAGCAGCCCGGTCAGGTCTCTCTACGAGCAGTACTTC
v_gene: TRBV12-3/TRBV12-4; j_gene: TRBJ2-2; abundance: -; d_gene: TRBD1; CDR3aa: CASSGGTGELLNTGELFF; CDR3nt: TGTGCCAGCAGTGGGGGGACAGGGGAGCTCCTTAACACCGGGGAGCTGTTTTTT
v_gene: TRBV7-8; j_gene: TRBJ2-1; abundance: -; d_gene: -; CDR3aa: CASSIIHEQFF; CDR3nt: TGTGCCAGCAGCATAATTCATGAGCAGTTCTTC
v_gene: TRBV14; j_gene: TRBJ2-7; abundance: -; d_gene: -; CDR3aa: CASSPGFTYEQYF; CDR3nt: TGTGCCAGCAGCCCCGGGTTTACCTACGAGCAGTACTTC
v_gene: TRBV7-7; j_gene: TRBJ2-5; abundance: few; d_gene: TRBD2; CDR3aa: CASSLGGSTQTQYF; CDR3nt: TGTGCCAGCAGCTTAGGCGGGAGTACACAGACCCAGTACTTC
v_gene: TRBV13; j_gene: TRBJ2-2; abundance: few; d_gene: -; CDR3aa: CASSLGSRELFF; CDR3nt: TGTGCCAGCAGCTTGGGTTCGAGGGAGCTGTTTTTT
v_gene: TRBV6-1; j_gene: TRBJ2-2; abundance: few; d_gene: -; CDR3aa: CASTAGAPGELFF; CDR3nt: TGTGCCAGCACCGCGGGGGCGCCCGGGGAGCTGTTTTTT
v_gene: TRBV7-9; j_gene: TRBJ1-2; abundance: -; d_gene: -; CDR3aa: CASRPREANYGYTF; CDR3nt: TGTGCCAGCAGACCCAGGGAGGCCAACTATGGCTACACCTTC
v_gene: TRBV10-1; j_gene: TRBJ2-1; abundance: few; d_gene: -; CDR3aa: CASSGLVGTDEQFF; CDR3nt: TGCGCCAGCAGTGGACTGGTCGGGACGGATGAGCAGTTCTTC
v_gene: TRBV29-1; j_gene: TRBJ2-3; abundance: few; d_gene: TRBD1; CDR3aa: CSVEGQGKTDTQYF; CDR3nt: TGCAGCGTTGAAGGACAGGGGAAAACAGATACGCAGTATTTT
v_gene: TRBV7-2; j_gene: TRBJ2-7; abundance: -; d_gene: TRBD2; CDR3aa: CASSPLRVGGNYEQYF; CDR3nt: TGTGCCAGCAGCCCCCTCAGGGTGGGGGGGAACTACGAGCAGTACTTC
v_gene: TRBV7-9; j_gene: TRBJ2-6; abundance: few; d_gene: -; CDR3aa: CASVAWGGESGANVLTF; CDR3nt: TGTGCCAGCGTTGCATGGGGAGGAGAGTCTGGGGCCAACGTCCTGACTTTC
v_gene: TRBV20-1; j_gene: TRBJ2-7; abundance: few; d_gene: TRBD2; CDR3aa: CSATTSFLSYEQYF; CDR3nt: TGCAGTGCTACGACTAGCTTTTTGTCCTACGAGCAGTACTTC
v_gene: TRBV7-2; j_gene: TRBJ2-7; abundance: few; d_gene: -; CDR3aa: CASSPLVRGYEQYF; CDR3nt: TGTGCCAGCAGCCCCTTGGTCAGGGGCTACGAGCAGTACTTC
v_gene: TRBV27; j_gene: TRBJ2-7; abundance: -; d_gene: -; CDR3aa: CASSTSDSDEQYF; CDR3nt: TGTGCCAGCAGTACCTCAGACAGTGACGAGCAGTACTTC
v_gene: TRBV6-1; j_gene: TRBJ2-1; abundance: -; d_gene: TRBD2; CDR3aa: CASSKTSGDYNEQFF; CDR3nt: TGTGCCAGCAGTAAGACTAGCGGGGATTACAATGAGCAGTTCTTC
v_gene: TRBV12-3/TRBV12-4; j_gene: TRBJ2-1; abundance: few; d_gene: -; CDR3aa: CASSPPGADNEQFF; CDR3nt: TGTGCCAGCAGTCCGCCTGGGGCAGACAATGAGCAGTTCTTC
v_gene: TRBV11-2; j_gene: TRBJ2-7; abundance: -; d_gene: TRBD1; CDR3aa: CASSRDRYFGHEQYF; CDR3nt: TGTGCCAGCAGCCGGGACAGATATTTTGGCCACGAGCAGTACTTC
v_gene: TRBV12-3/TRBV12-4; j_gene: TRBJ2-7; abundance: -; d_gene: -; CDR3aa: CASGFNHEQYF; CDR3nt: TGTGCCAGCGGCTTTAATCACGAGCAGTACTTC
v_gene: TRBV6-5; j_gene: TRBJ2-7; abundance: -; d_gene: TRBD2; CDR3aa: CASSYSTTGLHYEQYF; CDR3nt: TGTGCCAGCAGTTACTCAACTACGGGACTACACTACGAGCAGTACTTC
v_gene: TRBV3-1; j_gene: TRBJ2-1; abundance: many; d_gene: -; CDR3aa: CASSYSVEQFF; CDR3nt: TGTGCCAGCAGCTATAGTGTGGAGCAGTTCTTC
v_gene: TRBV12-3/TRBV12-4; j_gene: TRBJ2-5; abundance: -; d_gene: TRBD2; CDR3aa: CASSFSGTLSQYF; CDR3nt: TGTGCCAGCAGTTTTAGCGGGACTCTCTCCCAGTACTTC
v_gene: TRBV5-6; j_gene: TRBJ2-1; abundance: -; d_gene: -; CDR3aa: CASSFDGSYNEQFF; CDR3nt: TGTGCCAGCAGCTTTGACGGATCCTACAATGAGCAGTTCTTC
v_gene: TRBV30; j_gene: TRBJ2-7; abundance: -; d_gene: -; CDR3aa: CAWSVTGFEQYF; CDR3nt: TGTGCCTGGAGTGTAACGGGTTTCGAGCAGTACTTC
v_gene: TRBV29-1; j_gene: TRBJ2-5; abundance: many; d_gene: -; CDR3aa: CSVEGVEEAIQETQYF; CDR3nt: TGCAGCGTTGAAGGGGTTGAGGAGGCTATTCAAGAGACCCAGTACTTC
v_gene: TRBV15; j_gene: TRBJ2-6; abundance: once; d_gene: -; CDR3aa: CATSSSGSTGANVLTF; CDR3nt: TGTGCCACCAGCTCATCAGGGTCCACTGGGGCCAACGTCCTGACTTTC
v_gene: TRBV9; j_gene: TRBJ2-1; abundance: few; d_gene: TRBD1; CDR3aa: CATSRTGTGVFPQFF; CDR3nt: TGTGCCACCTCTCGGACCGGGACAGGGGTTTTCCCTCAGTTCTTC
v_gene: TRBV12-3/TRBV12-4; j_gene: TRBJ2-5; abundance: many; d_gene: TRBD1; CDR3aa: CASSTGGRETQYF; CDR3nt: TGTGCCAGCAGTACAGGGGGCCGGGAGACCCAGTACTTC
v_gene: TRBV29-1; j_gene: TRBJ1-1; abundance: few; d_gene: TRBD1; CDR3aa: CSVQRRGDTEAFF; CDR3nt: TGCAGCGTTCAGCGCAGGGGGGACACTGAAGCTTTCTTT
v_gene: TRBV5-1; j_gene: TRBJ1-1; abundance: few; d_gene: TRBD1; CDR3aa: CASSRTPGQTNTEAFF; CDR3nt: TGCGCCAGCAGCAGGACACCGGGACAGACAAACACTGAAGCTTTCTTT
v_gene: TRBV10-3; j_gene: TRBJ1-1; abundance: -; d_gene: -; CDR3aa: CAISESFLSTEAFF; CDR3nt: TGTGCCATCAGTGAGTCCTTTTTGTCCACTGAAGCTTTCTTT
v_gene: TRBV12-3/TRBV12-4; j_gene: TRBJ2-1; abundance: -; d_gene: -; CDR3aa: CASSSRGGMGYNEQFF; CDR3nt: TGTGCCAGCAGTTCCCGAGGTGGAATGGGATACAATGAGCAGTTCTTC
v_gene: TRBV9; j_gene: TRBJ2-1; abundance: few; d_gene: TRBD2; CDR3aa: CASSPNFNPSGRANEQFF; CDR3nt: TGTGCCAGCAGCCCTAACTTTAACCCTAGCGGGAGGGCAAATGAGCAGTTCTTC
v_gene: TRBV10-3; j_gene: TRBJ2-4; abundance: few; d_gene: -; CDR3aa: CAIGSPGNIQYF; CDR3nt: TGTGCCATCGGGAGTCCGGGAAACATTCAGTACTTC
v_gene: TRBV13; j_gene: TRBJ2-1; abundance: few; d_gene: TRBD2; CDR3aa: CASSHTGLAGVGEQFF; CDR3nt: TGTGCCAGCAGCCATACGGGACTAGCGGGAGTTGGTGAGCAGTTCTTC
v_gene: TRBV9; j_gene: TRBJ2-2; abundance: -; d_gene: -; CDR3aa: CASSVGTTGELFF; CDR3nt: TGTGCCAGCAGCGTAGGGACCACCGGGGAGCTGTTTTTT
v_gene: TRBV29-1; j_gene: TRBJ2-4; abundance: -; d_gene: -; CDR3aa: CSVEANADIQYF; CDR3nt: TGCAGCGTTGAGGCCAATGCGGACATTCAGTACTTC
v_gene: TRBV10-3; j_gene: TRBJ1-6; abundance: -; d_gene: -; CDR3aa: CAISEGSPPLHF; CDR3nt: TGTGCCATCAGTGAAGGATCTCCACCCCTCCACTTT
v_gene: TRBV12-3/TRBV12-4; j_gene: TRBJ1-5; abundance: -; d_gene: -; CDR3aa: CASSLFPQGDEPQHF; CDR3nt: TGTGCCAGCAGTTTATTTCCCCAGGGAGATGAGCCCCAGCATTTT
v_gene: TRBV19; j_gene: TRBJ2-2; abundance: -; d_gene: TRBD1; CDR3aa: CASSAIQGAYGGELFF; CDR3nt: TGTGCCAGTAGTGCCATACAGGGGGCTTACGGCGGGGAGCTGTTTTTT
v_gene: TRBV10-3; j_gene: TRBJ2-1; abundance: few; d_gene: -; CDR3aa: CAISESTGALVEQFF; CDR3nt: TGTGCCATCAGTGAGTCAACGGGAGCGTTAGTTGAGCAGTTCTTC
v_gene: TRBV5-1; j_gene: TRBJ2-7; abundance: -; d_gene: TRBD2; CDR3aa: CASKGGTSYEQYF; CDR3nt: TGCGCCAGCAAGGGAGGGACCTCCTACGAGCAGTACTTC
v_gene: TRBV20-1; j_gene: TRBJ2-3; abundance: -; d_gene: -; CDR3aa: CSAAKTGPQKGDTQYF; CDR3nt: TGCAGTGCAGCAAAAACCGGACCCCAAAAGGGAGATACGCAGTATTTT
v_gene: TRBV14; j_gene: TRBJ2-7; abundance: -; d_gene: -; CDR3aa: CASSQGGGYEQYF; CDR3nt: TGTGCCAGCAGCCAGGGAGGGGGCTACGAGCAGTACTTC
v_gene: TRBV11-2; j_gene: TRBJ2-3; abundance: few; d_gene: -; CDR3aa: CASSLMAGAFTDTQYF; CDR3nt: TGTGCCAGCAGCTTAATGGCGGGGGCCTTCACAGATACGCAGTATTTT
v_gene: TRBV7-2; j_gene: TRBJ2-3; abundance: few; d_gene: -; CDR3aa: CASSLEVWGFYTDTQYF; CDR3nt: TGTGCCAGCAGCTTGGAGGTTTGGGGGTTTTACACAGATACGCAGTATTTT
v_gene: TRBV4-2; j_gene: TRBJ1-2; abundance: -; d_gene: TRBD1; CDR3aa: CASSQGQGAKGYTF; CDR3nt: TGTGCCAGCAGCCAAGGACAGGGGGCGAAGGGCTACACCTTC
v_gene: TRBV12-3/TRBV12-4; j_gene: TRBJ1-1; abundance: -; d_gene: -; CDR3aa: CASTTLRTEKAFF; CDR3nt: TGTGCCAGCACTACCCTCCGGACAGAAAAAGCTTTCTTT
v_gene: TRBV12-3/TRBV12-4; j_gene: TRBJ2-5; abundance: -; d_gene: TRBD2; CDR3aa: CASRLLEGLVGETQYF; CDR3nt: TGTGCCAGCAGGCTCCTTGAGGGACTAGTGGGAGAGACCCAGTACTTC
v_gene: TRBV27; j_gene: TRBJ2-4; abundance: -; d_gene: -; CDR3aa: CARPVSPNIQYF; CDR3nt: TGTGCCAGACCCGTAAGCCCGAACATTCAGTACTTC
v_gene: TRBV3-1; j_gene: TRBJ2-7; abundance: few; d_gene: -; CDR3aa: CASSREGRGDLNEQYF; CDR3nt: TGTGCCAGCAGCCGAGAGGGCAGGGGAGATCTTAACGAGCAGTACTTC
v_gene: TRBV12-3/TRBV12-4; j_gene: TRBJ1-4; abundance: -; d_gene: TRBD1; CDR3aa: CASSSGQGEEKLFF; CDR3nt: TGTGCCAGCAGTTCGGGACAGGGGGAGGAAAAACTGTTTTTT